This TCR beta chain was documented in a study of cytomegalovirus exposure and HLA in healthy donors. The study ran its PCR with 60 Vbeta and 13 Jbeta primers. Assay: immunoSEQ multiplex PCR; the TCRdb copy retains only in-frame clones and omits some. The table has over 75,000 clones, about 75% seen once. This CDR3 has 17 amino acids. Germline CDR1 SGHNT, CDR2 YENEEA. The V end lost 1 base, the J end lost 1 base, and 15 bases lay between the germline ends. This clone was picked up one time. The V and J genes are TRBV11-3 and TRBJ2-3; a possible D gene is TRBD1 (5 bases). The sequenced material came from PBMCs. The sequence came from a female donor in good health and CMV-seronegative. In DNA, the CDR3 is TGTGCCAGCAGCTTAGGTGAAGGGGTTTACGGCACAGATACGCAGTATTTT. Translation gives CASSLGEGVYGTDTQYF.